This TCR beta chain was obtained from a study of human T cells and chemical hapten exposure. This CDR3 region has 13 residues. V lost 0 bases to trimming and J lost 4 bases, with 6 bases between them. The germline V gene has CDR1 SGHNT and CDR2 YYREEE (reference sequence). Time point meaning: pre-sensitization, week 0. Treatment noted: therapeutic diphenylcyclopropenone sensitization with weekly scalp DPC. TCRdb reprocessed the RACE reads with MiXCR, giving one entry per CDR3 protein. The data hold about 80,000 distinct CDR3 sequences, with approximately 14% observed a single time. This clonotype was observed a few times.

This chain uses TRBV5-4 with TRBJ2-3, with D uncertain. The source is a woman aged 50 to 65 with alopecia areata. Some clones in this sample may be carry-over from other donors' samples. The sample here was whole blood, taken in connection with sensitization to the hapten diphenylcyclopropenone (DPC). The CDR3 sequence: CASSLAHPDTQYF. The DNA of the CDR3 is TGTGCCAGCAGCTTGGCCCACCCAGATACGCAGTATTTT. The variable domain in full, completed from reference TRBV5-4 and TRBJ2-3, reads ETGVTQSPTHLIKTRGQQVTLRCSSQSGHNTVSWYQQALGQGPQFIFQYYREEENGRGNFPPRFSGLQFPNYSSELNVNALELDDSALYLCASSLAHPDTQYFGPGTRLTVL.